This TCR beta chain came from a study of blood T cell repertoires in COVID-19. The CDR3 length is 14 residues. The ends lost 2 bases at V and 9 bases at J; junction bases unmatched: 3. CDR1 and CDR2 (germline): SGHNT, YENEEA. Original methodology: Estimation of nucleated cell counts was performed using reference gene primer amplification. Only in-frame clones appear in the TCRdb table, and some are missing; sequencing was by immunoSEQ multiplex PCR. V and J calls and clone size are given by that table; D and trimming were obtained from the DNA. This sample has 95,000 to 100,000 clones; more than 70% occur once, and the top ten carry roughly 12%.

The sequence came from a woman aged 25 to 45 with acute or convalescent COVID-19. Source material: peripheral blood. The V call is TRBV11-3, the J call TRBJ2-1; the match to TRBD2 covers 11 bases. The CDR3 sequence is CASSLRLAGTEQFF. CDR3 nucleotide sequence: TGTGCCAGCAGCTTACGACTAGCGGGGACTGAGCAGTTCTTC.